The 5 T cell receptor beta chains below were found in one sample sequenced in a study of blood T cell repertoires in COVID-19 (dated by TCRdb to the early 2020s). Library method: the immunoSEQ multiplex PCR assay. TCRdb's version of the immuneACCESS table is confined to in-frame rearrangements and falls short of the full clone set. An unresolved V gene accounts for under half of the shortfall where checked; the remainder is of unknown origin. The sample yields 200,000 to 250,000 clones; under 85% were counted once. The ten biggest clones cover 1.8% of the sample. Sequenced: PBMCs or T cells enriched from blood (not recorded which). The origin of the receptors is a man aged 55-75 years who had recovered from COVID-19.

This rearrangement joins TRBV5-4 to TRBJ2-7; perhaps TRBD2 as D (7 bases). The germline CDR1 and CDR2 sequences are SGHNT and YYREEE (reference sequence). The V end lost 0 bases, the J end lost 2 bases, and 9 bases lay between the germline ends. The CDR3 is 14 residues long. The CDR3 DNA sequence: TGTGCCAGCAGCTTGGACGGGGGGCCCTACGAGCAGTACTTC. It translates to CASSLDGGPYEQYF. Variable domain in full (rest from reference TRBV5-4 and TRBJ2-7): ETGVTQSPTHLIKTRGQQVTLRCSSQSGHNTVSWYQQALGQGPQFIFQYYREEENGRGNFPPRFSGLQFPNYSSELNVNALELDDSALYLCASSLDGGPYEQYFGPGTRLTVT.

This chain uses TRBV7-9 with TRBJ1-2, with D possibly matching TRBD1 (6 bases). Germline V gene sequence: CDR1 SEHNR, CDR2 FQNEAQ (reference sequence). Between the trimmed V and J ends, which lost 4 bases and 8 bases, there was a span of 11 bases. This CDR3 has 12 residues. Here the CDR3 reads CASSSSRGGYTF. CDR3 nucleotides: TGTGCCAGCAGCTCCTCCAGGGGAGGCTACACCTTC.

V and J are TRBV4-3 and TRBJ1-3; D possibly corresponds to TRBD1 (5 bases). Germline loops: CDR1 LGHNA, CDR2 YSLEER. V was pared by 1 base and J by 2 bases, with 9 bases between. The CDR3 contains 15 residues. The CDR3 loop reads CASSQVYRPGNTIYF. For the CDR3, the DNA is TGCGCCAGCAGCCAAGTCTACAGGCCTGGAAACACCATATATTTT.

This clone was seen once. The chain uses TRBV2 and TRBJ2-3; 8 positions agree with TRBD1. This CDR3 contains 15 residues. CDR1 and CDR2 (germline): SNHLY, FYNNEI. J was trimmed by 5 bases and V by 2 bases; bases with no gene match: 6. DNA of the CDR3: TGTGCCAGCAGTGAACTAGGACAGGGAATAGATACGCAGTATTTT. The encoded protein is CASSELGQGIDTQYF.

The V call is TRBV6-2 or TRBV6-3, the J call TRBJ1-5; D might be TRBD1 (6 bases). V lost 7 bases and J lost 1, with 14 bases in between. Germline CDR1 and CDR2: MNHEY and SVGEGT. This CDR3 is 15 amino acids long. The CDR3 is CASTPGGASNQPQHF. The CDR3 coding sequence is TGTGCCAGCACCCCTGGGGGGGCGAGCAATCAGCCCCAGCATTTT.